This T cell receptor beta chain was profiled in a study of Ad26.COV2.S vaccination and SARS-CoV-2 variants. Study-level points and caveats: Responses of spike-specific T cells (both CD8+ and CD4+) reportedly showed substantial breadth after vaccination.

The CDR3 sequence is 15 residues long. From germline, CDR1 is LGHNA and CDR2 YSLEER. Trimming shortened V by 0 bases and J by 2 bases, and 11 bases separated the two germline ends. The method was immunoSEQ multiplex PCR; TCRdb's version includes in-frame clones alone and lacks a portion of them. This repertoire shows more than 300,000 clones, approximately 86% found once; its top ten account for around 10%. Treatment defined: roughly 20 received Ad26.COV2.S at low or high dose, single or two shots; about 5 received placebo; per-sample allocation not given. Sampling was performed 63 days after the first vaccine or placebo injection. The donor was a Boston adult aged 18-55 years. Concerning this clone itself: Its antigen is not known.

The sample here was peripheral blood, taken in a trial of Ad26.COV2.S vaccine versus placebo. The sequence came from a person aged 18-65 years who received the Ad26.COV2.S COVID-19 vaccine or a placebo. V gene TRBV4-3 combines with J gene TRBJ2-7; D might be TRBD2 (7 bases). CDR3 nucleotides: TGCGCCAGCAGCCAAGAACAGGGAGGGACCTACGAGCAGTACTTC. As protein: CASSQEQGGTYEQYF.